This T cell receptor beta chain was profiled in a study of beta chain features in type 1 diabetes. Study as a whole: Sorted cells from all samples, numbering approximately 100 million, were examined.

Concerning this clone: Its matching antigen is unknown.

A sort by CD45RO/CCR7/CD25/CD127/CD95/CD27 yielded CD4+ naive, central memory, regulatory and stem cell-like memory cells. Study-wide points: Researchers reported that naive, central memory and Treg TCRB repertoires appeared more similar in patients than in healthy donors.

Every isolated RNA sample was fully reverse transcribed, so sequencing captured expressed TCRB transcripts. Only in-frame clones appear in the TCRdb table, and some are missing; sequencing was by immunoSEQ multiplex PCR. The sample includes approximately 330,000 clones, more than 9.5% seen only once; the top ten take 0.015%. The TCR originated in a woman aged 25 to 39 in good health. Sequencing input: naive CD4+ T cells from blood.

The CDR3 sequence is CASSPAGVQNIQYF. The CDR3, as DNA: TGTGCCAGCTCACCAGCAGGTGTCCAAAACATTCAGTACTTC. The genes are TRBV18 and TRBJ2-4; D is unresolved. Trimming left V 2 bases short and J 5 bases short, with 10 bases between. This CDR3 is 14 amino acids long. Germline CDR1 is KGHSH and CDR2 is LQKENI.